A selection of T cell receptor beta chains follows, all from one sample in a study of shared clonotypes between healthy human individuals. Generated by immunoSEQ multiplex PCR, the TCRdb table keeps only in-frame clones and is missing some. This sample has approximately 2,000,000 clones, with 80% to 95% found just once. The sequenced material came from naive CD8+ T cells from PBMCs. Every receptor here comes from a young man in good health. Some clones in this sample may be carry-over from other donors' samples. Both conserved end residues are trimmed from each CDR3. The order of the fields is J gene, V gene, CDR3 protein.

j_call: TRBJ2-1; v_call: TRBV6-1; cdr3_aa: ASSLQGASYNEQF
j_call: TRBJ2-7; v_call: TRBV11-2; cdr3_aa: ASSPLRLAGVKYEQY
j_call: TRBJ2-7; v_call: TRBV25-1; cdr3_aa: ASSEEGENYEQY
j_call: TRBJ2-7; v_call: TRBV6-1; cdr3_aa: ASSDTSYEQY
j_call: TRBJ2-7; v_call: TRBV19; cdr3_aa: ASAVMQGYEQY
j_call: TRBJ1-1; v_call: TRBV19; cdr3_aa: ASSIPATEAF
j_call: TRBJ2-3; v_call: TRBV6-1; cdr3_aa: ASSDRDLTDTQY
j_call: TRBJ2-7; v_call: TRBV13; cdr3_aa: ASSFRSYEQY
j_call: TRBJ1-1; v_call: TRBV28; cdr3_aa: ASSLYGYRANTEAF
j_call: TRBJ1-2; v_call: TRBV9; cdr3_aa: ASSVEGGTRDGYT
j_call: TRBJ2-7; v_call: TRBV7-9; cdr3_aa: ASSYAYEQY
j_call: TRBJ1-5; v_call: TRBV19; cdr3_aa: ASSPGTEYQPQH
j_call: TRBJ2-2; v_call: TRBV9; cdr3_aa: ASSADRGRGELF
j_call: TRBJ2-3; v_call: TRBV7-9; cdr3_aa: ASSTAWVAGDTDTQY
j_call: TRBJ2-7; v_call: TRBV9; cdr3_aa: ASSVTPEGRESNEQY
j_call: TRBJ2-7; v_call: TRBV4-3; cdr3_aa: ASSQGRAGTYEQY
j_call: TRBJ1-2; v_call: TRBV29-1; cdr3_aa: SVNRGYGYT
j_call: TRBJ1-1; v_call: TRBV5-1; cdr3_aa: ASSLERVSTEAF
j_call: TRBJ1-2; v_call: TRBV6-1; cdr3_aa: ASTMLIGNYGYT
j_call: TRBJ1-1; v_call: TRBV6-5; cdr3_aa: ASSTTLNTEAF
j_call: TRBJ1-1; v_call: TRBV29-1; cdr3_aa: SVEIQGVTEAF
j_call: TRBJ2-3; v_call: TRBV19; cdr3_aa: ASSRYRDRLTDTQY
j_call: TRBJ2-1; v_call: TRBV9; cdr3_aa: ASSADRGPEQF
j_call: TRBJ1-1; v_call: TRBV27; cdr3_aa: ASSLSAGGYTEAF
j_call: TRBJ2-7; v_call: TRBV7-9; cdr3_aa: ASSPGSYEQY
j_call: TRBJ1-5; v_call: TRBV21-1; cdr3_aa: ASSLGNQPQH
j_call: TRBJ2-3; v_call: TRBV7-9; cdr3_aa: ASSLVAGGGDTQY
j_call: TRBJ2-7; v_call: TRBV27; cdr3_aa: ASSSYGDEQY
j_call: TRBJ2-1; v_call: TRBV14; cdr3_aa: ASSQDRGRSSYNEQF
j_call: TRBJ2-4; v_call: TRBV6-1; cdr3_aa: ASRDNIQY
j_call: TRBJ1-1; v_call: TRBV5-1; cdr3_aa: ASSLWTGGQEAF
j_call: TRBJ2-1; v_call: TRBV11-2; cdr3_aa: ASSLSKTGRSSYNEQF
j_call: TRBJ2-1; v_call: TRBV7-9; cdr3_aa: ALWAGGYNEQF
j_call: TRBJ1-5; v_call: TRBV7-6; cdr3_aa: ASSSAPSPGGNQPQH
j_call: TRBJ2-5; v_call: TRBV5-6; cdr3_aa: ASSLAARGIGETQY
j_call: TRBJ2-7; v_call: TRBV14; cdr3_aa: ASSQEIRGGTYEQY
j_call: TRBJ2-3; v_call: TRBV5-6; cdr3_aa: ASSPGALTSTDTQY
j_call: TRBJ1-2; v_call: TRBV7-8; cdr3_aa: ASSLAGRANYGYT
j_call: TRBJ2-3; v_call: TRBV7-8; cdr3_aa: ASSFTSASTDTQY
j_call: TRBJ2-7; v_call: TRBV7-9; cdr3_aa: ASSEKQGDEQY
j_call: TRBJ2-3; v_call: TRBV28; cdr3_aa: ASRTGTASTDTQY
j_call: TRBJ1-2; v_call: TRBV9; cdr3_aa: ASTKPGGREGYT
j_call: TRBJ2-5; v_call: TRBV11-1; cdr3_aa: ASSLDFEGNQETQY
j_call: TRBJ2-7; v_call: TRBV27; cdr3_aa: ASSLGVQGPPYEQY